The 2 T cell receptor beta chains presented below share a single source sample, sequenced in a study of cytomegalovirus exposure and HLA in healthy donors (dated by TCRdb to 2016 to 2017). Receptor amplification or capture employed the immunoSEQ multiplex PCR assay. For the multiplex PCR, a mixture combining 60 forward primers for TCR Vbeta segments and 13 reverse primers for TCR Jbeta segments was used. TCRdb mirrors the immuneACCESS table, restricted to in-frame sequences. Some clones are absent from its copies; in checked studies, under half trace to an unresolved V gene, and the reason for the others is unknown. The sample table holds around 150,000 clones, of which over 75% were seen once. The top ten hold about 4.5% of the sample. Sample: PBMCs. The receptors shown here come from a man aged 40-55 years in good health and CMV-seronegative.

This clone was counted a few times. J is TRBJ2-5 and V is TRBV10-3; 16 nucleotides align to TRBD2. This CDR3 is built from 16 residues. The J segment lost 5 bases and the V segment lost 6 bases, leaving 6 bases of the junction unmatched. Germline V lookup: CDR1 ENHRY, CDR2 SYGVKD. The CDR3 DNA sequence: TGTGCCATCAGGGGGACTAGCGGGGGGGCCATGGAGACCCAGTACTTC. This translates into CAIRGTSGGAMETQYF.

The gene calls are TRBV7-6 and TRBJ1-1; D may be TRBD1 (6 bases). V was shortened by 6 bases and J by 3 bases, with 11 bases between the two germline ends. CDR3 length: 13 amino acids. Germline CDR1 and CDR2: SGHVS and FNYEAQ. The CDR3 protein is CASRGASHTEAFF. The CDR3 nucleotides read TGTGCCAGCAGGGGGGCGTCCCACACTGAAGCTTTCTTT. The whole variable domain, filled in from reference TRBV7-6 and TRBJ1-1, reads GAGVSQSPRYKVTKRGQDVALRCDPISGHVSLYWYRQALGQGPEFLTYFNYEAQQDKSGLPNDRFSAERPEGSISTLTIQRTEQRDSAMYRCASRGASHTEAFFGQGTRLTVV.